This record concerns one TCR beta chain sequence. No antigen is known for it. The isolated RNA, all of it, was reverse transcribed, so expressed TCRB transcripts were what got sequenced. The average read count of naive, central memory and regulatory T cell samples was several million. The assay was immunoSEQ multiplex PCR, and TCRdb's table has in-frame clones only and misses some. This sample has over 650,000 clones, with around 15% found just once. One heparinised draw, averaging about 110 mL, was taken per donor. V dropped 5 bases and J dropped 4; count of bases not matched to a gene: 10. Germline assignment: CDR1 MGHDK and CDR2 SYGVNS. CDR3 length: 16 residues. This entry is derived from a study of beta chain features in type 1 diabetes. Study information: When patients were set against healthy donors, age, gender and cell yields were similar.

Study-level results: Type 1 diabetes patients had TCRB CDR3s that were shorter (moderately but significantly so) in all four CD4+ subsets. The study found fewer insertions and more deletions at VDJ junctions in type 1 diabetes patients.

The sequenced sample consisted of naive CD4+ T cells from blood. The clonotype was recovered from a young man with type 1 diabetes. The chain is built from TRBV25-1 and TRBJ2-3, with TRBD1 matching over 9 bases. CDR3 DNA: TGTGCCAGCAGTAAAACCGGGACAGGGTTGGCAGATACGCAGTATTTT. Encoded protein: CASSKTGTGLADTQYF.